This TCR beta chain was recorded in a study of Ad26.COV2.S vaccination and SARS-CoV-2 variants. Overall study context: Intramuscular Ad26.COV2.S doses were given once or twice, 56 days apart.

General observations from the study: Substantial breadth was reportedly displayed by spike-specific CD8+ and CD4+ T cell responses after vaccination.

Worth noting for this clone: What it binds is not known.

Measured with immunoSEQ multiplex PCR; TCRdb has only the in-frame clones, and not every one. Here the sample spans 410,000 or so clones, approximately 90% being singletons. Germline-derived CDR1 and CDR2 are LNHDA and SQIVND (reference sequence). CDR3 length: 15 residues. V was clipped by 5 bases and J by 6 bases; unmatched bases: 9. The treatment denotes: roughly 20 received Ad26.COV2.S at low or high dose, single or two shots; about 5 received placebo; per-sample allocation not given. Repertoires come from day 63 after the first vaccine or placebo injection. In Boston, an adult donor aged 18-55 years took part. The administered vaccine (an Ad26 vector) expressed Wuhan-strain SARS-CoV-2 spike.

The chain joins TRBV19 to TRBJ2-1, with 8 nucleotides matching TRBD1. The receptor comes from a person aged 18-65 years who received the Ad26.COV2.S COVID-19 vaccine or a placebo. The sample was peripheral blood, taken in a trial of Ad26.COV2.S vaccine versus placebo. Here the CDR3 reads CASSPGQGLGNEQFF. CDR3 nucleotides: TGTGCCAGTAGTCCAGGACAGGGATTGGGCAATGAGCAGTTCTTC.